This passage covers 11 T cell receptor beta chains from one sample sequenced in a study of T cells in narcolepsy. TCRdb's table, derived via immunoSEQ multiplex PCR, lists solely in-frame clones and lacks some. The sample lists some 19,000 clones, about nine tenths occurring once. Sequencing was done on a sample of memory (CD45RA-) CD4+ T cells from blood. The receptors here all came from a human donor in good health.

The gene calls are TRBV2 and TRBJ2-1; weak D call: TRBD2 (6 bases). The germline gives CDR1 SNHLY, CDR2 FYNNEI. Trimming shortened V by 6 bases and J by 6 bases, and 9 bases separated the two germline ends. This CDR3 region has 12 residues. The CDR3 sequence: CASRWTTNEQFF. The CDR3 DNA reads as TGTGCCAGCAGATGGACTACCAATGAGCAGTTCTTC.

The gene calls are TRBV6-1 and TRBJ1-4; D is unresolved. CDR1 is MNHNS, CDR2 SASEGT, per germline. The CDR3 sequence is 14 residues long. V lost 7 bases, J lost 7 bases, and 16 bases lay in between. The CDR3 DNA reads TGTGCCAGCACCCGGGGTGATGGGCGTGAAAAACTGTTTTTT. Encoded protein: CASTRGDGREKLFF.

The rearrangement uses TRBV6-5 and TRBJ1-1; 9 bases agree with TRBD1. The V segment lost 0 bases and the J segment 5 bases; nucleotides outside the gene matches: 4. The CDR3 loop spans 15 amino acids. Germline CDR1 is MNHEY and CDR2 is SVGAGI. CDR3 residues: CASSYSTGGRTEAFF. The CDR3, as DNA: TGTGCCAGCAGTTACTCGACAGGGGGGAGGACTGAAGCTTTCTTT.

This chain joins TRBV6-5 and TRBJ2-5, with TRBD2 as a possible D gene (5 bases). Near its end, the DNA agrees better with TRBJ2-7, so the J call may be wrong. The germline gives CDR1 MNHEY, CDR2 SVGAGI. The CDR3 length is 13 residues. CDR3 bases: TGTGCCAGCAGCCTCGGGGACTCCTACGAGCAGTACTTC. Its protein product is CASSLGDSYEQYF.

The rearrangement links TRBV5-1 to TRBJ2-2; 10 positions match TRBD2. Germline V lookup: CDR1 SGHRS, CDR2 YFSETQ. With 6 bases clipped from V and 2 bases from J, the junction kept 7 bases outside the gene matches. The CDR3 totals 16 residues. DNA for the CDR3: TGCGCCAGCATTTCTAGCGGGGGATTCAACACCGGGGAGCTGTTTTTT. This sequence encodes CASISSGGFNTGELFF.

The genes are TRBV9 and TRBJ2-1; tentatively, D is TRBD1 (5 bases). Deletions cut 4 bases from V and 0 bases from J, with 11 bases between. Germline lookup yields CDR1 SGDLS and CDR2 YYNGEE. The CDR3 runs to 15 residues. The CDR3 DNA sequence: TGTGCCAGCAGCCTAGGGGATAACTCCTACAATGAGCAGTTCTTC. This gives the protein CASSLGDNSYNEQFF.

The CDR3 loop reads CASSEDVGVDTQYF. The CDR3 DNA reads as TGTGCCAGCAGTGAAGATGTGGGGGTAGATACGCAGTATTTT. The gene calls are TRBV2 and TRBJ2-3; tentatively, D is TRBD1 or TRBD2 (5 bases each). Trimming removed 1 base from V and 5 bases from J, with 10 bases in between. The germline V gene has CDR1 SNHLY and CDR2 FYNNEI. The CDR3 extends over 14 amino acids.

This clone was counted between two and nine times. This rearrangement joins TRBV12-5 to TRBJ1-4; 9 bases are a match to TRBD1. V dropped 6 bases and J dropped 2; count of bases not matched to a gene: 4. Germline V gives CDR1 LGHNT, CDR2 FRNRAP. The CDR3 covers 15 residues. The CDR3 reads CASGPQGATNEKLFF. DNA for the CDR3: TGTGCTAGTGGGCCACAGGGGGCGACTAATGAAAAACTGTTTTTT. Variable domain in full (rest from reference TRBV12-5 and TRBJ1-4): DARVTQTPRHKVTEMGQEVTMRCQPILGHNTVFWYRQTMMQGLELLAYFRNRAPLDDSGMPKDRFSAEMPDATLATLKIQPSEPRDSAVYFCASGPQGATNEKLFFGSGTQLSVL.

The rearrangement joins TRBV15 to TRBJ2-2; 10 bases fit TRBD1. The CDR3 runs 15 residues. Germline assignment: CDR1 LNHNV and CDR2 YYDKDF (reference sequence). V lost 4 bases, J lost 5 bases, and 4 bases stayed unmatched. CDR3: CATSTDRGRTGELFF. CDR3 in DNA: TGTGCCACCAGCACAGACAGGGGGCGAACCGGGGAGCTGTTTTTT.

This rearrangement joins TRBV19 to TRBJ1-4; TRBD1 might be the D (5 bases). Trimming pared 1 base from V and 7 bases from J, leaving 13 bases between. Germline loops: CDR1 LNHDA, CDR2 SQIVND (reference sequence). CDR3 length: 15 amino acids. The CDR3 DNA sequence: TGTGCCAGTAGTATAGTCGGGACCCGGAGTGAAAAACTGTTTTTT. Protein: CASSIVGTRSEKLFF.

This clone was detected a few times. The J gene is TRBJ1-1, the V gene TRBV5-6; D perhaps matches TRBD1 (5 bases). V lost 5 bases, J lost 5 bases, and 22 bases lay in between. This CDR3 has 16 amino acids. Germline V gene data show CDR1 as SGHDT and CDR2 as YYEEEE. Written as DNA, the CDR3 is TGTGCCAGCAGTTCGATCGGGGGGAAGGGTTTGACTGAAGCTTTCTTT. Translated, it gives CASSSIGGKGLTEAFF.